The rows below give T cell receptor beta chains drawn from one sample of a study of OX40 agonist ivuxolimab in advanced cancers. Generated by immunoSEQ multiplex PCR, the TCRdb table keeps only in-frame clones and is missing some. The sample holds 14,000 or so clones, about four fifths seen once. The sequencing here drew on CD4+ or CD8+ T cells sorted from blood, taken in a trial of the OX40 agonist ivuxolimab. The receptors shown here come from an adult with an advanced solid tumor such as melanoma, head and neck, liver or kidney cancer. CDR3s leave out the opening cysteine and the closing phenylalanine or tryptophan.

v_call cdr3_aa
TRBV5-6 ASSLPQEAYEQY
TRBV9 ASSVTSTDTQY
TRBV28 ASSLTSYNEQF
TRBV19 ASSLTEASHEQY
TRBV2 ASTLDPSNQPQH
TRBV30 APSGAVYTDTQY
TRBV4-2 ASSPLGETYEQY
TRBV19 ASSYRGTEAF
TRBV9 ASSVGQVNEKLF
TRBV15 ATSTSGGAYNEQF
TRBV7-9 ASSSTGTSGGVSTDTQY
TRBV30 AWGDSNYEQY
TRBV7-9 ASEGLQNYEQY
TRBV19 ASSLGGQVEQY
TRBV15 ATSMDFYNEQF
TRBV27 ASSLSGSQTYGYT
TRBV7-2 ASSLITGEPQY
TRBV7-3 ASSLAGGFLNTQY
TRBV11-3 ASSLGGGEAF
TRBV5-4 ASSSGVQGGYGYT
TRBV15 ATSSVEHEETQY
TRBV6-6 ASSLGEAF
TRBV27 ATAGTEDEKLF
TRBV7-6 ASSLGSGVEQY
TRBV4-1 ASSQGPQGTPYGYT